This record looks at one T cell receptor beta chain sequence and its context. In the authors' workflow: Estimated nucleated cell counts came from reference gene primer amplification. TCRdb keeps only in-frame clones here, not all; method: immunoSEQ multiplex PCR. That table supplies the V and J calls and clone size; D and trimming were determined from the DNA. The sample has about 50,000 clones, roughly 90% seen once. This sample stems from a study of blood T cell repertoires in COVID-19. Study overall: Acute and convalescent COVID-19 samples came from the United States, Italy and Spain. Sources were T cells, B-cell-depleted T cells, or PBMCs; the material itself was cDNA or gDNA.

There are 16 residues in the CDR3. CDR1 is KGHSH, CDR2 LQKENI, per germline. The V end was cut by 2 bases, the J end by 3 bases, with 17 bases between. This receptor was identified in a human donor in a cohort sampled during active COVID-19. The chain links TRBV18 to TRBJ2-7, with D maybe TRBD2 (6 bases). Specimen: peripheral blood. The CDR3 sequence is CASSPGRGVLHYEQYF. CDR3 bases: TGTGCCAGCTCACCAGGCCGCGGGGTACTCCACTACGAGCAGTACTTC. Looking up the rest from reference TRBV18 and TRBJ2-7 gives the full variable domain: NAGVMQNPRHLVRRRGQEARLRCSPMKGHSHVYWYRQLPEEGLKFMVYLQKENIIDESGMPKERFSAEFPKEGPSILRIQQVVRGDSAAYFCASSPGRGVLHYEQYFGPGTRLTVT.